The entry below describes one T cell receptor beta chain. Its specificity is unknown. Looked up from germline, CDR1 is MNHEY and CDR2 is SVGEGT. This CDR3 is 17 amino acids long. These data are taken from a study of CXCR3-negative and CXCR3-positive naive CD8 T cells. Whole-study findings and limits: CXCR3-expressing naive cells carried TRB CDR3s more hydrophobic than those of CXCR3-negative naive cells. CXCR3-negative and CXCR3-positive naive cells shared comparable TRBV-TRBJ usage, but memory cells did not. Comparably high diversity was seen in both naive subsets, and much lower diversity in memory CD8+ cells.

CD45RO-CCR7+CD27+CD95- was the phenotype of naive CD8+ T cells. All TRB cDNA libraries came from 5' RACE performed with UMI labels. TCRdb reprocessed the 5' RACE reads and stores each CDR3 protein as one record, lacking DNA. Its listing shows around 60,000 distinct CDR3 sequences. The receptor was isolated from a human donor in good health. Some clones in this sample may be carry-over from other donors' samples. This rearrangement joins TRBV6-2 or TRBV6-3 to TRBJ2-3; there is no DNA to check the TCRdb D call of TRBD1. Sequences were obtained from naive CXCR3- CD8+ T cells from blood. Regarding subset: CD45RO-CCR7+CD27+CD95- naive CD8+ T cells lacking CXCR3 (TNR3-). This chain's CDR3 is CASSPGLREKSTDTQYF.